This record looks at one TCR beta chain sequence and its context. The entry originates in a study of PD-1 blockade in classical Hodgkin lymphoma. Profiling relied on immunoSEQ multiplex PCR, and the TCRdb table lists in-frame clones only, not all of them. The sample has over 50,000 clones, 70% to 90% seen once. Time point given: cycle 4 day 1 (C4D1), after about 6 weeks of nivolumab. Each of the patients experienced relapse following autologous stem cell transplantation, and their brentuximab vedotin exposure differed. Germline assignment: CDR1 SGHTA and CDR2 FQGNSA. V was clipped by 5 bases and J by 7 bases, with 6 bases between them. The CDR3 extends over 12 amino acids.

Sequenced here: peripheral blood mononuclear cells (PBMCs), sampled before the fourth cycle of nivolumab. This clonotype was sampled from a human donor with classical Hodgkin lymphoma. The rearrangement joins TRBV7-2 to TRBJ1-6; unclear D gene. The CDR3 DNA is TGTGCCAGCAGCCTCTCGAATTCACCCCTCCACTTT. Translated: CASSLSNSPLHF.